Listed below are T cell receptor delta chains from one sample, sequenced in a study of Vδ1+ human thymocytes. TCRdb re-called clones from the multiplex PCR reads via CATT. The sample yields some 73,000 delta-chain clones, around 30% seen once. The specimen sequenced was Vdelta1+ gamma-delta thymocytes from the thymus. These receptors came from a boy younger than two who had congenital heart surgery. Both conserved end residues are part of each CDR3. Fields, in order: clone size, V gene, D gene, J gene, CDR3 protein, CDR3 DNA. A D gene is named only where the DNA matches it firmly. Rows give clone size only sometimes, using once, few, many, or a class for an expanded clone.

size: NA
V: TRDV1
D: NA
J: TRDJ1
CDR3: CALGETPPSFRYWALLYTDKLIF
DNA: TGTGCTCTTGGGGAAACCCCCCCCTCTTTCCGTTACTGGGCCTTACTTTACACCGATAAACTCATCTTT

size: NA
V: TRDV1
D: TRDD3
J: TRDJ1
CDR3: CALGELCGEAGRYWGYPLSDKLIF
DNA: TGTGCTCTTGGGGAACTATGTGGAGAGGCGGGCCGGTACTGGGGATACCCTTTAAGCGATAAACTCATCTTT

size: NA
V: TRDV1
D: NA
J: TRDJ1
CDR3: CALGALRSTDTLIF
DNA: TGTGCTCTTGGGGCACTGCGGTCCACCGATACACTCATCTTT

size: few
V: TRDV1
D: NA
J: TRDJ1
CDR3: CALGSKWYTDKLIF
DNA: TGTGCTCTTGGTTCAAAGTGGTACACCGATAAACTCATCTTT

size: few
V: TRDV1
D: TRDD3
J: TRDJ1
CDR3: CAFGADGPPLGDKYTDKLIF
DNA: TGTGCTTTTGGGGCTGATGGGCCCCCCCTGGGGGATAAGTACACCGATAAACTCATCTTT

size: NA
V: TRDV2
D: NA
J: TRDJ1
CDR3: CACAILVVGYTDKLIF
DNA: TGTGCCTGTGCCATCCTCGTTGTGGGGTACACCGATAAACTCATCTTT

size: NA
V: TRDV1
D: NA
J: TRDJ1
CDR3: CALGELMKSTWGYTDKLIF
DNA: TGTGCTCTTGGGGAACTAATGAAGTCGACCTGGGGTTACACCGATAAACTCATCTTT

size: few
V: TRDV1
D: NA
J: TRDJ1
CDR3: CALGEVVPVVSYRTGDPSPVRADKLIF
DNA: TGTGCTCTTGGGGAAGTAGTCCCAGTCGTATCCTACCGGACTGGGGACCCATCCCCCGTTAGGGCCGATAAACTCATCTTT

size: NA
V: TRDV1
D: NA
J: TRDJ1
CDR3: CALAPSKRQGTDELIF
DNA: TGTGCTCTTGCGCCTTCCAAAAGGCAGGGCACCGATGAACTCATCTTT

size: NA
V: TRDV1
D: NA
J: TRDJ1
CDR3: CALGEGFWRVLPYTDKLIF
DNA: TGTGCTCTTGGGGAGGGTTTTTGGAGGGTACTCCCATACACCGATAAACTCATCTTT

size: NA
V: TRDV1
D: NA
J: TRDJ1
CDR3: CALGEPCLPITDKLIF
DNA: TGTGCTCTTGGGGAACCCTGCCTGCCTATCACCGATAAACTCATCTTT

size: NA
V: TRDV1
D: NA
J: TRDJ1
CDR3: CALRGGLKLAYTDKLIF
DNA: TGTGCTCTACGGGGGGGACTAAAACTGGCTTACACCGATAAACTCATCTTT

size: NA
V: TRDV1
D: TRDD3
J: TRDJ2
CDR3: CALGDKSGLPTYWGPPLTAQLFF
DNA: TGTGCTCTTGGAGATAAAAGTGGCCTTCCCACGTACTGGGGGCCCCCTTTGACAGCACAACTCTTCTTT

size: NA
V: TRDV1
D: NA
J: TRDJ1
CDR3: CALGEPRLWYWVVADKLIF
DNA: TGTGCTCTTGGGGAACCCCGTTTATGGTACTGGGTTGTTGCCGATAAACTCATCTTT

size: NA
V: TRDV1
D: NA
J: TRDJ1
CDR3: CALGERPNETKVYHKLIF
DNA: TGTGCTCTTGGGGAACGACCGAACGAGACCAAGGTGTACCATAAACTCATCTTT

size: few
V: TRDV1
D: NA
J: TRDJ1
CDR3: CALGVLPPPGPKLIF
DNA: TGTGCTCTTGGGGTCCTGCCTCCCCCAGGTCCTAAACTCATCTTT

size: NA
V: TRDV1
D: TRDD3
J: TRDJ1
CDR3: CALGEISVLGDTPTDKLIF
DNA: TGTGCTCTTGGGGAGATCTCGGTACTGGGGGATACCCCCACCGATAAACTCATCTTT

size: NA
V: TRDV1
D: TRDD3
J: TRDJ1
CDR3: CALGERPPGGIRTRDKLIF
DNA: TGTGCTCTTGGGGAACGACCCCCTGGGGGGATACGGACGCGCGATAAACTCATCTTT

size: NA
V: TRDV1
D: TRDD3
J: TRDJ1
CDR3: CALGEHRPRILGDSADKLIF
DNA: TGTGCTCTTGGGGAACATAGGCCTCGAATACTGGGGGATTCTGCCGATAAACTCATCTTT

size: few
V: TRDV2
D: TRDD3
J: TRDJ1
CDR3: CACLSLGDPPPTDKLIF
DNA: TGTGCCTGCCTTAGCCTGGGGGACCCCCCCCCGACCGATAAACTCATCTTT

size: few
V: TRDV1
D: TRDD3
J: TRDJ1
CDR3: CALGEVRLLRHPHWGAFTDKLIF
DNA: TGTGCTCTTGGGGAAGTTCGGTTATTGCGTCACCCCCACTGGGGGGCCTTCACCGATAAACTCATCTTT

size: NA
V: TRDV1
D: NA
J: TRDJ1
CDR3: CALGDLLLGTDKLIF
DNA: TGTGCTCTTGGGGATCTATTATTAGGGACCGATAAACTCATCTTT

size: NA
V: TRDV1
D: TRDD3
J: TRDJ1
CDR3: CALGDDILGDTLNDKLIF
DNA: TGTGCTCTTGGGGACGACATACTGGGGGATACTTTGAACGATAAACTCATCTTT

size: NA
V: TRDV1
D: TRDD3
J: TRDJ1
CDR3: CALGELPLTAGYVDKLIF
DNA: TGTGCTCTTGGGGAACTTCCACTAACGGCGGGATACGTCGATAAACTCATCTTT

size: NA
V: TRDV1
D: NA
J: TRDJ1
CDR3: CALGGSLSRWLDNTDKLIF
DNA: TGTGCTCTTGGGGGCTCTCTCTCAAGGTGGCTGGACAACACCGATAAACTCATCTTT

size: NA
V: TRDV1
D: TRDD2
J: TRDJ1
CDR3: CALGELHSYRYSREFVKLIF
DNA: TGTGCTCTTGGGGAGCTACATTCCTACAGGTATTCGCGGGAATTCGTTAAACTCATCTTT

size: NA
V: TRDV1
D: TRDD3
J: TRDJ1
CDR3: CALGVSFLFDWGIPYTDKLIF
DNA: TGTGCTCTTGGGGTCTCCTTCCTCTTCGACTGGGGGATACCCTACACCGATAAACTCATCTTT

size: NA
V: TRDV2
D: NA
J: TRDJ1
CDR3: CAWVRGALGKLIF
DNA: TGTGCCTGGGTCCGAGGTGCTCTAGGTAAACTCATCTTT

size: NA
V: TRDV2
D: TRDD3
J: TRDJ3
CDR3: CACFRTGGFSWDARQMFF
DNA: TGTGCCTGTTTCCGTACTGGGGGTTTCTCCTGGGACGCCCGACAGATGTTTTTC

size: NA
V: TRDV1
D: TRDD3
J: TRDJ1
CDR3: CALGAGGYTDKLIF
DNA: TGTGCTCTTGGGGCTGGGGGATACACCGATAAACTCATCTTT

size: few
V: TRDV1
D: TRDD3
J: TRDJ1
CDR3: CALGDGSLYWGVLYTGKLIF
DNA: TGTGCTCTTGGGGATGGATCCCTGTACTGGGGGGTCCTGTACACCGGTAAACTCATCTTT

size: NA
V: TRDV1
D: NA
J: TRDJ1
CDR3: CALGTLSYGPSVGRSYGPSYTDKLIF
DNA: TGTGCTCTTGGGACCCTATCCTATGGCCCTTCAGTGGGGAGATCCTACGGCCCTTCATACACCGATAAACTCATCTTT

size: NA
V: TRDV1
D: TRDD3
J: TRDJ1
CDR3: CALGNPRGWGIKYTDKLIF
DNA: TGTGCTCTTGGGAATCCTCGGGGCTGGGGGATCAAGTACACCGATAAACTCATCTTT

size: NA
V: TRDV1
D: TRDD3
J: TRDJ1
CDR3: CALGEPTGGNTDKLIF
DNA: TGTGCTCTTGGGGAACCGACTGGGGGAAACACCGATAAACTCATCTTT

size: few
V: TRDV1
D: TRDD3
J: TRDJ1
CDR3: CALGDPLCVGDTDTDKLIF
DNA: TGTGCTCTTGGGGACCCCCTTTGTGTGGGGGATACCGACACCGATAAACTCATCTTT

size: NA
V: TRDV1
D: TRDD2
J: TRDJ1
CDR3: CALGEPLRPSSSHATDKLIF
DNA: TGTGCTCTTGGGGAACCACTCAGGCCTTCCTCTTCCCACGCTACCGATAAACTCATCTTT

size: NA
V: TRDV1
D: NA
J: TRDJ1
CDR3: CALGRHPPGMADKLIF
DNA: TGTGCTCTTGGCAGACACCCCCCGGGAATGGCCGATAAACTCATCTTT

size: NA
V: TRDV1
D: NA
J: TRDJ2
CDR3: CALGNNLRGPPGWRIGEWGTAQLFF
DNA: TGTGCTCTTGGGAACAACCTGCGGGGTCCTCCTGGGTGGCGGATTGGGGAATGGGGGACAGCACAACTCTTCTTT

size: NA
V: TRDV1
D: TRDD3
J: TRDJ1
CDR3: CALGEPLRGLGDTTDKLIF
DNA: TGTGCTCTTGGGGAACCCCTCCGAGGACTGGGGGATACCACCGATAAACTCATCTTT

size: few
V: TRDV1
D: TRDD3
J: TRDJ1
CDR3: CALGEQVAYVYWWGIYTDKLIF
DNA: TGTGCTCTTGGGGAACAGGTAGCCTATGTGTACTGGTGGGGGATTTACACCGATAAACTCATCTTT

size: NA
V: TRDV1
D: TRDD3
J: TRDJ1
CDR3: CALGEHLGTGGFRPYTDKLIF
DNA: TGTGCTCTTGGGGAACACCTAGGAACTGGGGGATTCCGCCCGTACACCGATAAACTCATCTTT

size: NA
V: TRDV2
D: NA
J: TRDJ1
CDR3: CACDGRGGNDKLIF
DNA: TGTGCCTGTGACGGCAGAGGGGGTAACGATAAACTCATCTTT

size: NA
V: TRDV1
D: TRDD3
J: TRDJ1
CDR3: CALGIQYWGFYTDKLIF
DNA: TGTGCTCTTGGGATTCAATACTGGGGATTCTACACCGATAAACTCATCTTT

size: few
V: TRDV1
D: NA
J: TRDJ1
CDR3: CALGNRGESVPPYTDKLIF
DNA: TGTGCTCTTGGGAACCGAGGCGAATCGGTGCCCCCCTACACCGATAAACTCATCTTT

size: few
V: TRDV1
D: TRDD3
J: TRDJ1
CDR3: CALGEPLPQRILGGLNKLIF
DNA: TGTGCTCTTGGGGAACCCCTCCCCCAACGGATTCTGGGGGGCCTCAATAAACTCATCTTT

size: NA
V: TRDV2
D: TRDD3
J: TRDJ1
CDR3: CACDTYWGVLTDKLIF
DNA: TGTGCCTGTGACACGTACTGGGGGGTCTTGACCGATAAACTCATCTTT